Listed below are T cell receptor beta chains from one sample, sequenced in a study of cytomegalovirus exposure and HLA in healthy donors. Repertoires were generated with immunoSEQ multiplex PCR, while TCRdb's copy carries only in-frame clones and drops some. The sample consists of some 140,000 clones, roughly two thirds of them appearing once. Material: PBMCs. The receptors shown here come from a middle-aged woman in good health and CMV-seronegative. Each CDR3 is given with its conserved first and last residue. The D gene is left open where the match is weak. A row's size may be missing; if present it is once, few, many or a size class.

length: 13; J: TRBJ1-1; D: -; size: few; V: TRBV9; DNA: TGTGCCAGCAGCGTAAGTTCGGGCACTGAAGCTTTCTTT; CDR3: CASSVSSGTEAFF
length: 20; J: TRBJ2-1; D: -; size: -; V: TRBV5-1; DNA: TGCGCCAGCAGCTTGGCTCCTTGGATCCCGCAGGGTTCGAACTACAATGAGCAGTTCTTC; CDR3: CASSLAPWIPQGSNYNEQFF
length: 14; J: TRBJ2-1; D: TRBD1; size: -; V: TRBV18; DNA: TGTGCCAGCTCACCGGGACAGGGAAGCAATGAGCAGTTCTTC; CDR3: CASSPGQGSNEQFF
length: 18; J: TRBJ2-2; D: TRBD2; size: -; V: TRBV4-1; DNA: TGCGCCAGCAGCCTCGAAGGACTAGCGGGGGGGCGGACCGGGGAGCTGTTTTTT; CDR3: CASSLEGLAGGRTGELFF
length: 13; J: TRBJ2-1; D: -; size: -; V: TRBV6-4; DNA: TGTGCCAGCAGTGACACAGGGAGAGATGAGCAGTTCTTC; CDR3: CASSDTGRDEQFF
length: 15; J: TRBJ1-2; D: -; size: -; V: TRBV6-5; DNA: TGTGCCAGCAGTCCAAAGGACTCCTCCAACTATGGCTACACCTTC; CDR3: CASSPKDSSNYGYTF
length: 14; J: TRBJ1-1; D: -; size: few; V: TRBV9; DNA: TGTGCCAGCAGCCCTGGGTCAGGGTCTACTGAAGCTTTCTTT; CDR3: CASSPGSGSTEAFF
length: 14; J: TRBJ2-7; D: TRBD1; size: -; V: TRBV19; DNA: TGTGCCAGTAGTGTCACGACAGGGTTCTACGAGCAGTACTTC; CDR3: CASSVTTGFYEQYF
length: 17; J: TRBJ2-3; D: TRBD2; size: -; V: TRBV11-1; DNA: TGTGCCAGCAGCTTAGGTCCCAGCGGGAAACGCACAGATACGCAGTATTTT; CDR3: CASSLGPSGKRTDTQYF
length: 15; J: TRBJ1-6; D: -; size: once; V: TRBV2; DNA: TGTGCCAGCAGTGAACGGGGGAACTATAATTCACCCCTCCACTTT; CDR3: CASSERGNYNSPLHF
length: 14; J: TRBJ1-5; D: -; size: -; V: TRBV10-1; DNA: TGCGCCAGCAGTGGGGGGGGAAGCAATCAGCCCCAGCATTTT; CDR3: CASSGGGSNQPQHF
length: 14; J: TRBJ2-1; D: TRBD2; size: once; V: TRBV14; DNA: TGTGCCAGCAGCTTTAGACTAGCGGGGAATGAGCAGTTCTTC; CDR3: CASSFRLAGNEQFF
length: 14; J: TRBJ2-2; D: -; size: once; V: TRBV2; DNA: TGTGCCAGCAGGGGGAGAGCGAACACCGGGGAGCTGTTTTTT; CDR3: CASRGRANTGELFF
length: 16; J: TRBJ2-2; D: -; size: -; V: TRBV9; DNA: TGTGCCAGCAGCGTTTCAGGTTACTCGAACACCGGGGAGCTGTTTTTT; CDR3: CASSVSGYSNTGELFF
length: 15; J: TRBJ1-3; D: TRBD1; size: -; V: TRBV25-1; DNA: TGTGCCAGCACCGACGACAGGGGCGGGGGAAACACCATATATTTT; CDR3: CASTDDRGGGNTIYF
length: 16; J: TRBJ2-3; D: TRBD2; size: -; V: TRBV5-1; DNA: TGCGCCAGCAGCCCCGGGACTTCCGGGGGGATGGATACGCAGTATTTT; CDR3: CASSPGTSGGMDTQYF
length: 16; J: TRBJ2-2; D: -; size: once; V: TRBV5-1; DNA: TGCGCCAGCAGCTTGGATCCAGGGGCCGGCACCGGGGAGCTGTTTTTT; CDR3: CASSLDPGAGTGELFF
length: 11; J: TRBJ2-5; D: -; size: -; V: TRBV29-1; DNA: TGCAGCGTTGACAACCAAGAGACCCAGTACTTC; CDR3: CSVDNQETQYF
length: 14; J: TRBJ1-2; D: TRBD1; size: once; V: TRBV9; DNA: TGTGCCAGCAGCGCTACGGGACAGGCCGCGGGCTACACCTTC; CDR3: CASSATGQAAGYTF
length: 17; J: TRBJ2-3; D: -; size: -; V: TRBV9; DNA: TGTGCCAGCAGCGTAGCTCAAAGCACCCTTAGCACAGATACGCAGTATTTT; CDR3: CASSVAQSTLSTDTQYF
length: 14; J: TRBJ1-1; D: -; size: once; V: TRBV7-8; DNA: TGTGCCAGCAGCTTACAGGTACTGAACACTGAAGCTTTCTTT; CDR3: CASSLQVLNTEAFF
length: 14; J: TRBJ2-7; D: -; size: -; V: TRBV9; DNA: TGTGCCAGCGGAGGGGGGGAGAGTGGTTCCGAGCAGTACTTC; CDR3: CASGGGESGSEQYF
length: 16; J: TRBJ2-3; D: TRBD2; size: -; V: TRBV7-8; DNA: TGTGCCAGCAGCTCCCAGGGACTAGCGAGCACAGATACGCAGTATTTT; CDR3: CASSSQGLASTDTQYF
length: 13; J: TRBJ2-2; D: -; size: -; V: TRBV27; DNA: TGTGCCAGCAGTTTTGGTCAGACCGGGGAGCTGTTTTTT; CDR3: CASSFGQTGELFF
length: 17; J: TRBJ1-2; D: TRBD1; size: few; V: TRBV5-4; DNA: TGTGCCAGCAGCTTGGGAGCGGGCCAGGGGGCATACCCTGGCTACACCTTC; CDR3: CASSLGAGQGAYPGYTF
length: 15; J: TRBJ1-2; D: -; size: -; V: TRBV7-2; DNA: TGTGCCAGCAGCGCCGGCCCAGGCGGGGACTATGGCTACACCTTC; CDR3: CASSAGPGGDYGYTF
length: 15; J: TRBJ1-2; D: TRBD1; size: -; V: TRBV5-5; DNA: TGTGCCAGCAGCAACGCCGCCCCAGGGGGCTCTGGCTACACCTTC; CDR3: CASSNAAPGGSGYTF